The source of this T cell receptor beta chain is a study of regulatory T cells in long-lasting Graves disease. Time point given: newly diagnosed GD, antithyroid drugs for less than 3 months. From RNA extracted from PBMCs, the TCR library was made. Building of the TCR beta libraries involved iRepertoire HTBI primers and Arm-PCR of CDR3 regions. TCRdb re-called the multiplex PCR reads with MiXCR, one entry per CDR3 protein. In the table there are over 350,000 distinct CDR3 sequences, around 15% of which are singletons. This clonotype occurred many times. This CDR3 comprises 14 residues. Trimming took 5 bases from V and 3 from J, leaving 14 bases between them. The germline CDR1 and CDR2 sequences are MDHEN and SYDVKM. These data also featured in a second study, about T cells in Graves' hyperthyroidism and ophthalmopathy. This second study says: The patients, who ranged from 18 to 65 in age, presented with newly diagnosed hyperthyroidism lasting under 2 months.

This specimen was peripheral blood mononuclear cells (PBMCs), taken at new diagnosis, from a patient treated with antithyroid drugs. The clonotype was recovered from a woman aged 45-60 years with Graves disease. The V call is TRBV28, the J call TRBJ2-7, with D possibly being TRBD1 (6 bases). CDR3 loop: CASSPYRDHYEQYF. CDR3 DNA: TGTGCCAGCAGTCCCTACAGGGATCACTACGAGCAGTACTTC.